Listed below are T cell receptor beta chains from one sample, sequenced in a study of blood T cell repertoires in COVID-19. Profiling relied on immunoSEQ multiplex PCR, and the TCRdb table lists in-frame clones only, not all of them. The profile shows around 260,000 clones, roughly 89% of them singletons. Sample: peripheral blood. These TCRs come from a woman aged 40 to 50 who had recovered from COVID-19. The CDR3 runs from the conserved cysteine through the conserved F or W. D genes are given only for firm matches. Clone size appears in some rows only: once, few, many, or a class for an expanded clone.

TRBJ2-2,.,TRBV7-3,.,CASSHTLGAGELFF,TGTGCCAGCAGCCATACCCTAGGGGCCGGGGAGCTGTTTTTT
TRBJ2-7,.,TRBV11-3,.,CASSLDGRFTSRDYEQYF,TGTGCCAGCAGCTTAGATGGGCGTTTTACTAGCAGAGACTACGAGCAGTACTTC
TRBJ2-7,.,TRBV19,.,CASSIGRSGSYEQYF,TGTGCCAGTAGTATTGGCAGGTCTGGCTCCTACGAGCAGTACTTC
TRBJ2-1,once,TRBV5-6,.,CASSGGAVLYNEQFF,TGTGCCAGCAGCGGGGGGGCAGTCCTCTACAATGAGCAGTTCTTC
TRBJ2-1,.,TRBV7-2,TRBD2,CASTAGGPNEQFF,TGTGCCAGCACCGCGGGAGGGCCAAATGAGCAGTTCTTC
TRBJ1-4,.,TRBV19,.,CASSEGRAAKLFF,TGTGCCAGTAGTGAGGGTAGGGCGGCCAAACTGTTTTTT
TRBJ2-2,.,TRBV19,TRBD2,CASRYSGRAFGELFF,TGTGCCAGTAGATATAGCGGGAGGGCCTTCGGGGAGCTGTTTTTT
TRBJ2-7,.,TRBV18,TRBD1,CASSRIRDRGLEQYF,TGTGCCAGCTCCCGAATCCGGGACAGGGGGCTCGAGCAGTACTTC
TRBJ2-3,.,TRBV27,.,CASRRAERGDTQYF,TGTGCCAGCAGGAGAGCGGAACGGGGAGATACGCAGTATTTT
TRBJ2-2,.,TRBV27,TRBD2,CASSGAFLPGLAGGPTGELFF,TGTGCCAGCAGTGGGGCCTTCCTCCCGGGACTAGCGGGAGGGCCGACCGGGGAGCTGTTTTTT
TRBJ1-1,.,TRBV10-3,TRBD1,CASRDRVNTEAFF,TGTGCCTCCAGGGACAGAGTGAACACTGAAGCTTTCTTT